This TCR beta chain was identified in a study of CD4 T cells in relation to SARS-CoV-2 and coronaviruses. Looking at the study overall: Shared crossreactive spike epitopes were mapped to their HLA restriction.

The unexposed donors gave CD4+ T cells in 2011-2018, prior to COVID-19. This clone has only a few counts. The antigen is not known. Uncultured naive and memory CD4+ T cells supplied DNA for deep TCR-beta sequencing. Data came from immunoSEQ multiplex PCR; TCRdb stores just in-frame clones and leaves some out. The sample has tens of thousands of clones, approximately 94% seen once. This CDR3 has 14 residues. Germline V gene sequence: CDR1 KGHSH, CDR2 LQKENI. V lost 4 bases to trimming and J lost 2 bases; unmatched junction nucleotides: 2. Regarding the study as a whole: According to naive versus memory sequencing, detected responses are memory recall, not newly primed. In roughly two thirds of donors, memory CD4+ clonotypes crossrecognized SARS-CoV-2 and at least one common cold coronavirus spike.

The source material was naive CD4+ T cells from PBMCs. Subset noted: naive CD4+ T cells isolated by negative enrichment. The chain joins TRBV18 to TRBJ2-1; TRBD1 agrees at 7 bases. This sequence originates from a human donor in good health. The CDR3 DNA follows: TGTGCCAGCTCACGACAGGGTACCTACAATGAGCAGTTCTTC. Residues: CASSRQGTYNEQFF.